This passage covers 26 T cell receptor beta chains from one sample sequenced in a study of cytomegalovirus exposure and HLA in healthy donors. The method was immunoSEQ multiplex PCR; TCRdb's version includes in-frame clones alone and lacks a portion of them. The table has a few hundred thousand clones, 88% seen once. Sequenced: PBMCs. These receptors were taken from a woman aged 18-30 years in good health and CMV-seronegative.

The chain carries TRBV6-5 and TRBJ1-2, with 7 bases fitting TRBD1. The CDR3 spans 15 residues. The J segment lost 5 bases and the V segment lost 4 bases, leaving 10 bases of the junction unmatched. Germline CDR1 MNHEY, CDR2 SVGAGI. CDR3 DNA sequence: TGTGCCAGCAGTTGGGATAGGACAGGCCGATATGGCTACACCTTC. Amino acids: CASSWDRTGRYGYTF.

The chain couples TRBV19 to TRBJ1-1; TRBD1 agrees at 7 bases. Germline CDR1 is LNHDA and CDR2 is SQIVND (reference sequence). The CDR3 is made up of 15 amino acids. The V and J ends lost 5 bases and 3 bases, in that order; junction bases with no gene match: 9. The CDR3 reads CASSPSSQGDTEAFF. CDR3 bases: TGTGCCAGTAGTCCTTCGAGCCAGGGGGACACTGAAGCTTTCTTT.

The chain links TRBV7-3 to TRBJ2-3; TRBD2 might be the D (5 bases). Trimming stripped 5 bases from V and 1 base from J, with 10 bases between. The length of the CDR3 is 14 residues. The V gene's germline CDR1 is SGHTA and CDR2 FQGTGA. In DNA, the CDR3 is TGTGCCAGCAGCCGTCGGGAACGCACAGATACGCAGTATTTT. Residues: CASSRRERTDTQYF.

The chain carries TRBV9 and TRBJ1-2; tentatively, D is TRBD1 (5 bases). Deletions cut 0 bases from V and 8 bases from J, with 11 bases between. This CDR3 has 13 residues. The germline V gene encodes CDR1 SGDLS and CDR2 YYNGEE. CDR3 nucleotides: TGTGCCAGCAGCGTAGCTCGGGGGGAAGGCTACACCTTC. This translates into CASSVARGEGYTF.

V and J are TRBV5-1 and TRBJ1-2; D might be TRBD1 (6 bases). The V gene's germline CDR1 is SGHRS and CDR2 YFSETQ. This CDR3 region has 12 residues. The V and J ends lost 3 bases and 9 bases respectively, with 12 bases between them. The CDR3 region is CASSSGQTSYTF. DNA of the CDR3: TGCGCCAGCAGCTCAGGACAGACTAGCTACACCTTC.

CDR3 loop: CASSIHRGGRETQYF. The CDR3 nucleotides are TGTGCCAGCAGCATTCACAGGGGGGGGAGGGAGACCCAGTACTTC. The J gene is TRBJ2-5, the V gene TRBV7-8; D might be TRBD1 (8 bases). CDR1 and CDR2 (germline): SGHVS, FQNEAQ. Trimming shortened V by 5 bases and J by 5 bases, and 18 bases separated the two germline ends. The CDR3 contains 15 residues.

This clone was seen a handful of times. This chain uses TRBV6-6 with TRBJ2-7; 10 nucleotides align to TRBD2. The germline V gene encodes CDR1 MNHNY and CDR2 SVGAGI (reference sequence). With 8 bases clipped from V and 6 bases from J, the junction kept 7 bases outside the gene matches. The CDR3 loop spans 13 amino acids. CDR3 DNA sequence: TGTGCCAGCCGCCCAAGCGGGAGGGGCGAGCAGTACTTC. Translating gives CASRPSGRGEQYF.

The V call is TRBV5-1, the J call TRBJ2-1; D is ambiguous. V lost 0 bases and J lost 7, with 20 bases in between. Germline values: CDR1 SGHRS, CDR2 YFSETQ. This CDR3 region has 17 residues. The CDR3 DNA sequence: TGCGCCAGCAGCTTGGCCTCACGGCTAGATGGCTCGAATGAGCAGTTCTTC. It translates to CASSLASRLDGSNEQFF.

The chain recombines TRBV28 with TRBJ2-5; 10 bases map to TRBD2. CDR3 length: 14 amino acids. Germline CDR1 is MDHEN and CDR2 is SYDVKM. V dropped 6 bases and J dropped 4; count of bases not matched to a gene: 5. Here the CDR3 reads CASRRTSGAETQYF. As DNA, the CDR3 is TGTGCCAGCAGACGCACTAGCGGGGCAGAGACCCAGTACTTC.

This clone was seen a few times. The chain carries TRBV6-5 and TRBJ1-2, with 9 bases identical to TRBD1. Germline V lookup: CDR1 MNHEY, CDR2 SVGAGI. Trimming removed 1 base from V and 6 bases from J; junction bases left unmatched: 6. The CDR3 runs 15 residues. The CDR3 loop reads CASSYFGTGRDGYTF. The CDR3 DNA reads as TGTGCCAGCAGTTACTTTGGGACAGGGAGGGATGGCTACACCTTC.

The chain employs TRBV30 and TRBJ1-1; a weak D match, TRBD1 (6 bases). The CDR3 runs 13 residues. Trimming stripped 0 bases from V and 6 bases from J, with 11 bases between. Germline CDR1 reads GTSNPN; CDR2 reads SVGIG (reference sequence). This CDR3 reads CAWSVQGSPEAFF. The CDR3, as DNA: TGTGCCTGGAGTGTACAGGGCAGCCCTGAAGCTTTCTTT.

The V gene is TRBV9, the J gene TRBJ2-1, with 8 bases lining up with TRBD2. The germline gives CDR1 SGDLS, CDR2 YYNGEE. Trimming at V came to 4 bases and at J to 5 bases, leaving 11 bases not matched to a gene. The length of the CDR3 is 16 residues. CDR3 in amino acids: CASSSQGGSGDNEQFF. The CDR3 nucleotides are TGTGCCAGCAGCTCTCAAGGTGGTAGCGGGGACAATGAGCAGTTCTTC.

The chain employs TRBV7-9 and TRBJ2-1, with 7 bases identical to TRBD1. The CDR3 totals 13 residues. Germline values: CDR1 SEHNR, CDR2 FQNEAQ (reference sequence). V was pared by 4 bases and J by 9 bases, with 6 bases of the junction left unmatched. CDR3 in DNA: TGTGCCAGCAGCTCGGGACAGTTGGCTGAGCAGTTCTTC. This gives the protein CASSSGQLAEQFF.

The chain recombines TRBV28 with TRBJ2-3; the match to TRBD2 covers 10 bases. The germline V gene has CDR1 MDHEN and CDR2 SYDVKM. The junction had 6 bases not matched to a gene; V was cut back by 5 bases and J by 4 bases. The CDR3 has 15 amino acids. For the CDR3, the DNA is TGTGCCAGCAGTGGAGCTAGCGGGAGTTCAGATACGCAGTATTTT. As protein: CASSGASGSSDTQYF.

This clone occurred once. The chain employs TRBV13 and TRBJ2-2; 11 nucleotides agree with TRBD1. The CDR3 runs 15 residues. Germline V gene sequence: CDR1 PRHDT, CDR2 FYEKMQ (reference sequence). V shed 3 bases, J shed 5 bases, and the junction held 2 bases outside the gene matches. CDR3 DNA: TGTGCCAGCAGCTTTGGGACAGGGGGGACCGGGGAGCTGTTTTTT. Protein: CASSFGTGGTGELFF.

The chain couples TRBV28 to TRBJ1-4; D is ambiguous. The CDR3 sequence is 17 residues long. Trimming took 4 bases from V and 3 from J, leaving 18 bases between them. From germline, CDR1 is MDHEN and CDR2 SYDVKM. CDR3 bases: TGTGCCAGCAGTTCCCCTTTGACGGAGCCTTCTAATGAAAAACTGTTTTTT. It is translated as CASSSPLTEPSNEKLFF.

This clone showed up just once. J is TRBJ2-2 and V is TRBV15; 7 bases agree with TRBD1. Germline V gives CDR1 LNHNV, CDR2 YYDKDF (reference sequence). With V trimmed by 0 bases and J by 6 bases, 10 bases remained unmatched. The CDR3 has 17 amino acids. CDR3 residues: CATSRDERWQGAGELFF. The CDR3 nucleotides read TGTGCCACCAGCAGAGATGAAAGGTGGCAGGGGGCCGGGGAGCTGTTTTTT. Supplemented by reference TRBV15 and TRBJ2-2, the full variable domain reads DAMVIQNPRYQVTQFGKPVTLSCSQTLNHNVMYWYQQKSSQAPKLLFHYYDKDFNNEADTPDNFQSRRPNTSFCFLDIRSPGLGDTAMYLCATSRDERWQGAGELFFGEGSRLTVL.

The V call is TRBV29-1, the J call TRBJ1-2; 9 bases align to TRBD1. This CDR3 spans 16 amino acids. The V segment lost 2 bases and the J segment 4 bases; nucleotides outside the gene matches: 11. CDR1 and CDR2 from the germline V gene are SQVTM and ANQGSEA. The CDR3 DNA sequence: TGCAGCGTTGAAAGCCGAGACAGGGGGGGCCTCTATGGCTACACCTTC. Its translation: CSVESRDRGGLYGYTF.

V usage is TRBV6-1 and J usage is TRBJ1-2; D is perhaps TRBD1 (6 bases). Germline CDR1 and CDR2: MNHNS and SASEGT. This CDR3 comprises 15 residues. The V and J ends lost 3 bases and 8 bases respectively, with 19 bases between them. The DNA of the CDR3 is TGTGCCAGCAGTGAGCGCGACAGGTGGCTGAGGGGCTACACCTTC. Translation: CASSERDRWLRGYTF.

V gene TRBV7-6 combines with J gene TRBJ2-5, with D possibly matching TRBD2 (5 bases). This CDR3 spans 15 amino acids. CDR1 SGHVS and CDR2 FNYEAQ come from the germline V gene. Trimming removed 5 bases at V and 1 base at J, with 14 bases between. The CDR3 reads CASSRRTSFQETQYF. The CDR3 bases are TGTGCCAGCAGCAGAAGGACTTCTTTCCAAGAGACCCAGTACTTC.

This CDR3 is CASKGQPTRDTQYF. The CDR3 region has the DNA TGTGCCAGCAAGGGGCAGCCCACCAGGGATACGCAGTATTTT. This chain links TRBV2 with TRBJ2-3; tentatively, D is TRBD1 (5 bases). The germline CDR1 and CDR2 sequences are SNHLY and FYNNEI. V lost 7 bases and J 6 bases, leaving 17 bases between the germline ends. This CDR3 region has 14 residues.

V and J are TRBV4-3 and TRBJ1-2; no definite D call. Trimming took off 0 bases at V and 7 bases at J, with 15 bases between the two ends. The CDR3 is 15 residues long. Germline V lookup: CDR1 LGHNA, CDR2 YSLEER. CDR3 nucleotide sequence: TGCGCCAGCAGCCAAGAAGCCGGACTTCTCTCTGGCTACACCTTC. This encodes CASSQEAGLLSGYTF.

J is TRBJ2-1 and V is TRBV27, with 14 bases identical to TRBD2. With V trimmed by 4 bases and J by 9 bases, 8 bases remained unmatched. This CDR3 has 16 amino acids. Germline lookup yields CDR1 MNHEY and CDR2 SMNVEV (reference sequence). The CDR3 DNA follows: TGTGCCAGCAGTTCAGGAGGACTAGCGGGAGGTGTTGAGCAGTTCTTC. Encoded protein: CASSSGGLAGGVEQFF.

The chain joins TRBV12-5 to TRBJ2-1; 11 nucleotides line up with TRBD1. The germline CDR1 and CDR2 sequences are LGHNT and FRNRAP. This CDR3 is 15 amino acids long. V trimming: 4 bases; J trimming: 6 bases; junction bases outside the gene matches: 5. The CDR3 DNA follows: TGTGCTAGTGGTTCGGGGACAGGGGGGTCCAATGAGCAGTTCTTC. Its translation: CASGSGTGGSNEQFF.

V is TRBV29-1 and J is TRBJ1-1; TRBD1 might be the D (5 bases). Germline CDR1 reads SQVTM; CDR2 reads ANQGSEA. Trimming shortened V by 4 bases and J by 12 bases, and 18 bases separated the two germline ends. CDR3 length: 12 residues. This CDR3 is CSVAEGPIVSFF. CDR3 in DNA: TGCAGCGTTGCGGAGGGGCCGATCGTGTCTTTCTTT.

V usage is TRBV9 and J usage is TRBJ1-6; maybe TRBD1 (6 bases). This CDR3 spans 12 amino acids. Germline V CDR1 and CDR2: SGDLS, YYNGEE. Trimming took 4 bases from V and 9 from J, leaving 8 bases between them. The CDR3 sequence: CASSTRGSPLHF. CDR3 nucleotide sequence: TGTGCCAGCAGCACCAGGGGTTCACCCCTCCACTTT.